This TCR beta chain appears in the sequencing data of a study of blood T cell repertoires in COVID-19. Overall study: Acute and convalescent COVID-19 specimens originated in the United States, Italy and Spain.

The table came from immunoSEQ multiplex PCR; TCRdb's copy has only in-frame clones and leaves some out. The sample has 120,000 to 150,000 clones; over 75% are singletons. Participant-reported clinical history was the basis for cohort assignment. This CDR3 comprises 17 residues. Germline CDR1 LGHDT, CDR2 YNNKEL (reference sequence). V gave up 4 bases and J gave up 9 bases; unmatched junction bases: 10. The chain links TRBV3-1 (or the pseudogene TRBV3-2) to TRBJ2-1; 15 positions match TRBD2. Input material: PBMCs or T cells enriched from blood (not recorded which). This receptor was identified in a woman under 40 with acute COVID-19. CDR3: CASSPGLAGGYIFEQFF. In DNA form, the CDR3 reads TGTGCCAGCAGCCCAGGACTAGCGGGAGGGTATATCTTTGAGCAGTTCTTC.